The rows below give T cell receptor beta chains drawn from one sample of a study. One entry per CDR3 protein, called by TCRdb with MiXCR from the 5' RACE reads. The repertoire has about 50,000 distinct CDR3 sequences, roughly 18% of them found once; the top ten carry 2% to 2.5%. Sequenced material: naive CD4+ T cells sorted from blood. The receptors were gathered from a female donor with breast cancer. The CDR3 runs from the conserved cysteine through the conserved F or W. The D gene is left open where the match is weak. Size tells how often a clone was seen (once, few, many) or the class of an expanded clone, and some rows leave it out.

CASKETAVTQYF TGCGCCAGCAAGGAGACAGCCGTAACCCAGTACTTC TRBJ2-5 . TRBV5-1 many
CASSSTGFKNIQYF TGTGCCAGCAGTTCTACAGGGTTCAAAAACATTCAGTACTTC TRBJ2-4 . TRBV6-6 few
CASSLWPSSGELFF TGTGCCAGCAGCTTATGGCCATCCTCCGGGGAGCTGTTTTTT TRBJ2-2 . TRBV7-8 few
CSALDNSGNTIYF TGCAGTGCCTTAGACAACTCTGGAAACACCATATATTTC TRBJ1-3 . TRBV20-1 .
CASSPPEGDAQPQHF TGTGCCAGCAGTCCCCCCGAGGGGGATGCGCAGCCCCAGCATTTT TRBJ1-5 . TRBV12-3/TRBV12-4 .
CSAGGRTYEQYF TGCAGTGCGGGCGGCCGAACCTACGAGCAGTACTTC TRBJ2-7 . TRBV20-1 .
CASSLLRSADTQYF TGCGCCAGCAGCTTGTTAAGATCGGCAGATACGCAGTATTTT TRBJ2-3 . TRBV5-1 many
CASKHRAEQETQYF TGCGCCAGCAAGCACAGGGCCGAACAAGAGACCCAGTACTTC TRBJ2-5 . TRBV5-1 .
CASSLFGTGGNYGYTF TGTGCCAGCAGCTTGTTCGGGACAGGGGGTAACTATGGCTACACCTTC TRBJ1-2 TRBD1 TRBV5-4 few
CASSFGITNYGYTF TGTGCCAGCAGTTTTGGGATCACTAACTATGGCTACACCTTC TRBJ1-2 . TRBV28 many
CASSLSGAFF TGTGCCAGCAGCTTAAGCGGGGCTTTCTTT TRBJ1-1 . TRBV7-4 many
CASSGPGQYNEKLFF TGTGCCAGCAGCGGACCGGGACAGTATAATGAGAAACTGTTTTTT TRBJ1-4 TRBD1 TRBV7-9 .
CASSWTGSQETQYF TGCGCCAGCAGCTGGACAGGGTCACAAGAGACCCAGTACTTC TRBJ2-5 TRBD1 TRBV5-1 many
CASSLRVKQALAFF TGTGCCAGCAGCTTAAGGGTCAAACAGGCTCTGGCTTTCTTT TRBJ1-1 . TRBV7-2 few
CASSPAASNTDTQYF TGCGCCAGCAGCCCGGCGGCGTCTAACACAGATACGCAGTATTTT TRBJ2-3 . TRBV5-1 few
CASSLRDGWNSPLHF TGCGCCAGCAGTTTGCGGGACGGATGGAATTCACCCCTCCACTTT TRBJ1-6 . TRBV5-1 many
CASSSGTGSYYGYTF TGTGCCAGCAGCTCCGGGACAGGGTCCTACTATGGCTACACCTTC TRBJ1-2 TRBD1 TRBV5-5 .
CSGGLAVEGDTQYF TGCAGCGGGGGACTAGCGGTGGAGGGAGATACGCAGTATTTT TRBJ2-3 TRBD2 TRBV29-1 many
CSASKGQGLGEQYF TGCAGTGCTTCCAAGGGACAGGGGCTCGGCGAGCAGTACTTC TRBJ2-7 TRBD1 TRBV20-1 few
CASREQGEGNEQFF TGCGCCAGCCGCGAGCAAGGTGAAGGCAATGAGCAGTTCTTC TRBJ2-1 . TRBV5-1 .
CASSRAPNQPQHF TGCGCCAGTTCCAGGGCCCCTAATCAGCCCCAGCATTTT TRBJ1-5 . TRBV5-1 .
CASSPWAGGVDTEAFF TGTGCCAGCAGCCCCTGGGCCGGGGGGGTGGACACTGAAGCTTTCTTT TRBJ1-1 . TRBV9 .
CASSLDGTALYGYTF TGTGCCAGCAGCTTGGACGGGACGGCCCTTTATGGCTACACCTTC TRBJ1-2 . TRBV7-2 many
CASSLGVGETQYF TGCGCCAGCAGCTTGGGTGTAGGGGAGACCCAGTACTTC TRBJ2-5 . TRBV5-1 few